The 12 T cell receptor beta chains presented below share a single source sample, sequenced in a study of T cell repertoires in cytomegalovirus infection (dated by TCRdb to the late 2010s). The data were produced on an Illumina HiSeq 1500. Through fastp at Q25 and MiXCR, TCRdb rebuilt clones from the public reads, retaining in-frame beta chains. Identical CDR3 protein sequences are pooled into one entry, listed with their most common genes and DNA. In this sample the table shows roughly 120,000 distinct CDR3 sequences, 30% of which occur a single time. Of the sample, 41% is held by the ten largest clones. Their antigen targets remain unknown. The treatment or condition label for this specimen denotes: in vitro stimulation with specific CMV peptide epitopes to enrich CMV-specific T cells. The material was CD8+ T cells from cultured PBMCs, obtained from culture after CMV antigen stimulation. The receptors originated from a human donor in good health (CMV status not recorded). Some clones in this sample may be carry-over from other donors' samples.

This clonotype was recorded at least ten times. The chain has TRBV4-1 and TRBJ1-1, with TRBD1 matching 7 bases. Trimming removed 5 bases from V and 0 bases from J; junction bases left unmatched: 3. The V gene's germline CDR1 is MGHRA and CDR2 YSYEKL. The CDR3 covers 14 residues. CDR3: CASSYGTVNTEAFF. The CDR3 DNA reads TGCGCCAGCAGCTATGGGACAGTGAACACTGAAGCTTTCTTT.

The rearrangement links TRBV7-3 to TRBJ2-5, with TRBD2 identical over 9 bases. V shed 5 bases and J 1 base; nucleotides not matched to a gene: 5. The CDR3 length is 15 residues. CDR1 is SGHTA and CDR2 is FQGTGA in the germline V gene. The CDR3 nucleotides read TGTGCCAGCAGCGTATCAGCGGGGGGCCAAGAGACCCAGTACTTC. It codes for CASSVSAGGQETQYF.

This clonotype was observed at least ten times. The gene calls are TRBV6-1 and TRBJ1-6; the match to TRBD1 covers 8 bases. CDR3 length: 14 amino acids. Unmatched junction bases numbered 7, after V lost 7 bases and J lost 8 bases. The germline V gene has CDR1 MNHNS and CDR2 SASEGT. The CDR3 DNA reads as TGTGCCAGCACCTCCGGGACAGGAGATTCACCCCTCCACTTT. Residues: CASTSGTGDSPLHF.

This clonotype was seen repeatedly, ten times or more. The chain links TRBV29-1 to TRBJ1-5; D possibly corresponds to TRBD1 (5 bases). The CDR3 extends over 12 amino acids. The ends were cut back, 0 bases at V and 7 bases at J, with 7 bases in the middle. Germline CDR1 and CDR2: SQVTM and ANQGSEA. DNA of the CDR3: TGCAGCGTTGAAGATCAGGGCCAGCCCCAGCATTTT. Translating it yields CSVEDQGQPQHF. The full variable domain, rest sourced from reference TRBV29-1 and TRBJ1-5, is SAVISQKPSRDICQRGTSLTIQCQVDSQVTMMFWYRQQPGQSLTLIATANQGSEATYESGFVIDKFPISRPNLTFSTLTVSNMSPEDSSIYLCSVEDQGQPQHFGDGTRLSIL.

The CDR3 loop is CASSLATGGGGSNEQFF. CDR3 in DNA: TGTGCCAGCAGCTTAGCCACCGGCGGGGGGGGCAGCAATGAGCAGTTCTTC. J is TRBJ2-1 and V is TRBV7-9, with TRBD2 matching 9 bases. J was trimmed by 6 bases and V by 0 bases; bases with no gene match: 9. Germline-derived CDR1 and CDR2 are SEHNR and FQNEAQ (reference sequence). The CDR3 length is 17 residues.

There are many counts of this clonotype. The chain is built from TRBV5-6 and TRBJ2-5, with 8 bases that match TRBD2. Per the germline V gene, CDR1 is SGHDT and CDR2 is YYEEEE. This CDR3 spans 15 amino acids. The V gene end was trimmed by 4 bases and the J gene end by 5 bases; junction bases not matched to a gene: 10. CDR3 region: CASSPRAGGAETQYF. Written as DNA, the CDR3 is TGTGCCAGCAGCCCGCGGGCCGGGGGGGCCGAGACCCAGTACTTC. Using reference TRBV5-6 and TRBJ2-5 for the parts outside the CDR3, the full variable domain is DAGVTQSPTHLIKTRGQQVTLRCSPKSGHDTVSWYQQALGQGPQFIFQYYEEEERQRGNFPDRFSGHQFPNYSSELNVNALLLGDSALYLCASSPRAGGAETQYFGPGTRLLVL.

This clonotype was counted only a few times. The CDR3 spells CSVTFRVQETQYF. In DNA form, the CDR3 reads TGCAGCGTCACCTTCCGGGTCCAAGAGACCCAGTACTTC. V gene TRBV29-1 combines with J gene TRBJ2-5; D remains unclear. CDR3 length: 13 residues. V was cut by 6 bases and J by 1 base, with 12 bases left in between. CDR1 is SQVTM, CDR2 ANQGSEA, per germline.

V gene TRBV6-5 combines with J gene TRBJ2-7, with D tentatively TRBD2 (5 bases). The CDR3 totals 14 residues. CDR1 and CDR2 from the germline V gene are MNHEY and SVGAGI. The germline V and J ends were trimmed by 5 bases and 0 bases, with 11 bases remaining between them. This CDR3 reads CASSDSGSSYEQYF. The CDR3, as DNA: TGTGCCAGCAGTGATTCGGGGAGCTCCTACGAGCAGTACTTC.

This clonotype was observed a few times. This rearrangement joins TRBV6-2 or TRBV6-3 to TRBJ1-5, with TRBD1 identical over 10 bases. Germline-derived CDR1 and CDR2 are MNHEY and SVGEGT. The CDR3 covers 15 residues. V shed 5 bases and J 4 bases; nucleotides not matched to a gene: 5. CDR3: CASSPGQGGNQPQHF. CDR3 bases: TGTGCCAGCAGTCCCGGACAGGGGGGGAATCAGCCCCAGCATTTT.

This clonotype was seen at least ten times. The V and J genes are TRBV7-2 and TRBJ2-7, with D possibly TRBD2 on 5 matching bases. There are 17 residues in the CDR3. Germline V gene sequence: CDR1 SGHTA, CDR2 FQGNSA. V shed 0 bases and J shed 2 bases, with 17 bases lying between them. CDR3 sequence: CASSLAHGSERTYEQYF. In nucleotides, the CDR3 is TGTGCCAGCAGCTTAGCGCACGGGTCGGAGCGGACCTACGAGCAGTACTTC. Using reference TRBV7-2 and TRBJ2-7 for the parts outside the CDR3, the full variable domain is GAGVSQSPSNKVTEKGKDVELRCDPISGHTALYWYRQSLGQGLEFLIYFQGNSAPDKSGLPSDRFSAERTGGSVSTLTIQRTQQEDSAVYLCASSLAHGSERTYEQYFGPGTRLTVT.

The chain links TRBV9 to TRBJ2-1; D gene uncertain. CDR1 is SGDLS and CDR2 is YYNGEE in the germline V gene. V was shortened by 3 bases and J by 4 bases, with 20 bases between the two germline ends. The CDR3 contains 17 residues. The CDR3 sequence: CASSDPITSARYNEQFF. The CDR3 DNA sequence: TGTGCCAGCAGCGACCCCATAACATCGGCAAGGTACAATGAGCAGTTCTTC.

V usage is TRBV2 and J usage is TRBJ2-7; no definite D call. V lost 4 bases to trimming and J lost 2 bases, with 12 bases between them. Germline assignment: CDR1 SNHLY and CDR2 FYNNEI. The CDR3 spans 14 residues. The CDR3 sequence: CASSVAGVTYEQYF. CDR3 in DNA: TGTGCCAGCAGTGTGGCAGGCGTCACCTACGAGCAGTACTTC.